Shown below are 15 T cell receptor beta chains from a single sample sequenced in a study of blood T cell repertoires in COVID-19. Clones were sequenced by immunoSEQ multiplex PCR, and TCRdb holds only the in-frame ones, with some missing. The top ten hold around 33% of the sample, which has some 80,000 clones, roughly 80% seen once. The sequenced material came from peripheral blood. The origin of the receptors is a man in his sixties with COVID-19, enrolled during active disease.

The chain uses TRBV6-5 and TRBJ2-7, with D tentatively TRBD1 (6 bases). V lost 4 bases and J 3 bases, leaving 16 bases between the germline ends. The CDR3 is made up of 15 amino acids. Germline CDR1 and CDR2: MNHEY and SVGAGI. CDR3 protein: CASSFPPTGNYEQYF. For the CDR3, the DNA is TGTGCCAGCAGTTTTCCTCCGACAGGAAACTACGAGCAGTACTTC.

The V and J genes are TRBV9 and TRBJ1-1, with D possibly being TRBD1 (6 bases). Germline CDR1 and CDR2: SGDLS and YYNGEE. This CDR3 region has 13 residues. The V gene lost 0 bases and the J gene lost 8 bases, with 11 bases spanning the gap. This CDR3 is CASSVALGTEAFF. The DNA for the CDR3 is TGTGCCAGCAGCGTAGCCCTCGGGACAGAAGCTTTCTTT.

The chain carries TRBV5-1 and TRBJ1-6; 7 bases line up with TRBD1. The CDR3 loop spans 15 amino acids. Germline CDR1 and CDR2: SGHRS and YFSETQ. Losses at the gene ends were 2 bases for V and 9 bases for J; bases not matched to a gene: 8. Here the CDR3 reads CASSFLGGGSSPLHF. CDR3 DNA: TGCGCCAGCAGCTTCTTAGGGGGCGGAAGTTCACCCCTCCACTTT.

This chain uses TRBV3-1 (or the pseudogene TRBV3-2) with TRBJ1-2; D gene unclear. This CDR3 comprises 13 residues. Germline assignment: CDR1 LGHDT and CDR2 YNNKEL (reference sequence). Trimming shortened V by 4 bases and J by 1 base, and 7 bases separated the two germline ends. The CDR3 protein is CASSLLGNYGYTF. DNA of the CDR3: TGTGCCAGCAGCCTGCTAGGTAACTATGGCTACACCTTC.

This clone was seen a few times. This chain links TRBV15 with TRBJ2-7, with D perhaps TRBD2 (6 bases). Germline V CDR1 and CDR2: LNHNV, YYDKDF (reference sequence). This CDR3 spans 14 amino acids. Trimming pared 0 bases from V and 0 bases from J, leaving 6 bases between. The CDR3 nucleotides are TGTGCCACCAGCAGAGAGGGGGGCTCCTACGAGCAGTACTTC. Translation gives CATSREGGSYEQYF.

The rearrangement joins TRBV19 to TRBJ1-3; D is possibly TRBD1 (5 bases). Trimming took 4 bases from V and 0 from J, leaving 16 bases between them. The CDR3 is made up of 17 amino acids. Germline CDR1 is LNHDA and CDR2 is SQIVND (reference sequence). In DNA form, the CDR3 reads TGTGCCAGTAGTAAGGGTACCGACAGCATCTCTGGAAACACCATATATTTT. This translates into CASSKGTDSISGNTIYF. Full variable domain (missing parts from reference TRBV19 and TRBJ1-3): DGGITQSPKYLFRKEGQNVTLSCEQNLNHDAMYWYRQDPGQGLRLIYYSQIVNDFQKGDIAEGYSVSREKKESFPLTVTSAQKNPTAFYLCASSKGTDSISGNTIYFGEGSWLTVV.

The chain is built from TRBV7-2 and TRBJ2-7; 8 bases align to TRBD2. Germline loops: CDR1 SGHTA, CDR2 FQGNSA. V shed 2 bases and J 4 bases; nucleotides not matched to a gene: 7. The CDR3 totals 15 residues. CDR3 nucleotide sequence: TGTGCCAGCAGCTTAATCGCGGGAGGAACGTACGAGCAGTACTTC. It codes for CASSLIAGGTYEQYF. The full variable domain, completed using reference TRBV7-2 and TRBJ2-7, is GAGVSQSPSNKVTEKGKDVELRCDPISGHTALYWYRQSLGQGLEFLIYFQGNSAPDKSGLPSDRFSAERTGGSVSTLTIQRTQQEDSAVYLCASSLIAGGTYEQYFGPGTRLTVT.

J is TRBJ2-2 and V is TRBV7-3, with a possible D match to TRBD2 (5 bases). Trimming took off 5 bases at V and 7 bases at J, with 11 bases between the two ends. This CDR3 spans 13 amino acids. Per germline, CDR1 SGHTA and CDR2 FQGTGA. CDR3 in amino acids: CASSAGRDGELFF. CDR3 sequence (DNA): TGTGCCAGCAGCGCGGGCCGAGACGGGGAGCTGTTTTTT.

The chain couples TRBV9 to TRBJ1-4, with TRBD1 matching over 9 bases. CDR1 is SGDLS, CDR2 YYNGEE, per germline. The CDR3 runs to 14 residues. J lost 6 bases, V lost 3 bases, and 3 bases had no gene match. Here the CDR3 DNA reads TGTGCCAGCAGCGCCACAGGGGGCTATGAAAAACTGTTTTTT. It specifies CASSATGGYEKLFF.

The chain carries TRBV19 and TRBJ2-7; D is possibly TRBD1 (6 bases). Trimming removed 5 bases at V and 4 bases at J, with 12 bases between. The CDR3 has 13 residues. Germline V gene data show CDR1 as LNHDA and CDR2 as SQIVND (reference sequence). As DNA, the CDR3 is TGTGCCAGTAGTCAGTCCCAGGGGTACGAGCAGTACTTC. Translation gives CASSQSQGYEQYF.

The rearrangement uses TRBV6-5 and TRBJ2-7, with 8 positions matching TRBD1. V was pared by 6 bases and J by 3 bases, with 10 bases of the junction left unmatched. In germline, CDR1 is MNHEY, CDR2 SVGAGI. This CDR3 region has 15 residues. In DNA form, the CDR3 reads TGTGCCAGCAGCACCCCCAAGACAGGGGTCTACGAGCAGTACTTC. Amino acids: CASSTPKTGVYEQYF.

CDR3 nucleotides: TGTGCCAGCAGGGGGACAGGGGGCCCCAGCACAGATACGCAGTATTTT. Protein: CASRGTGGPSTDTQYF. The chain joins TRBV14 to TRBJ2-3, with 12 positions matching TRBD1. CDR1 and CDR2 from the germline V gene are SGHDN and FVKESK. The CDR3 extends over 16 amino acids. Losses at the gene ends were 6 bases for V and 0 bases for J; bases not matched to a gene: 4. Variable domain in full (rest from reference TRBV14 and TRBJ2-3): EAGVTQFPSHSVIEKGQTVTLRCDPISGHDNLYWYRRVMGKEIKFLLHFVKESKQDESGMPNNRFLAERTGGTYSTLKVQPAELEDSGVYFCASRGTGGPSTDTQYFGPGTRLTVL.

The chain uses TRBV10-3 and TRBJ2-5; 8 bases are a match to TRBD1. The J segment lost 4 bases and the V segment lost 6 bases, leaving 1 base of the junction unmatched. The CDR3 is made up of 12 amino acids. Germline V lookup: CDR1 ENHRY, CDR2 SYGVKD. The CDR3 is CAISDRGETQYF. In DNA, the CDR3 is TGTGCCATCAGCGACAGGGGAGAGACCCAGTACTTC.

The rearrangement uses TRBV7-9 and TRBJ2-7; D remains ambiguous. CDR1 is SEHNR, CDR2 FQNEAQ, per germline (reference sequence). V gave up 5 bases and J gave up 3 bases, with 11 bases separating them. The CDR3 has 13 amino acids. Here the CDR3 reads CASSRPQDYEQYF. CDR3 DNA: TGTGCCAGCAGCCGCCCTCAGGACTACGAGCAGTACTTC.

V and J are TRBV5-1 and TRBJ1-1; 10 bases map to TRBD1. V gave up 4 bases and J gave up 5 bases; unmatched junction bases: 5. Germline loops: CDR1 SGHRS, CDR2 YFSETQ. The CDR3 has 14 amino acids. The CDR3 region has the DNA TGCGCCAGCAGCCGCTCGGGACAGGGGACTGAAGCTTTCTTT. This encodes CASSRSGQGTEAFF.